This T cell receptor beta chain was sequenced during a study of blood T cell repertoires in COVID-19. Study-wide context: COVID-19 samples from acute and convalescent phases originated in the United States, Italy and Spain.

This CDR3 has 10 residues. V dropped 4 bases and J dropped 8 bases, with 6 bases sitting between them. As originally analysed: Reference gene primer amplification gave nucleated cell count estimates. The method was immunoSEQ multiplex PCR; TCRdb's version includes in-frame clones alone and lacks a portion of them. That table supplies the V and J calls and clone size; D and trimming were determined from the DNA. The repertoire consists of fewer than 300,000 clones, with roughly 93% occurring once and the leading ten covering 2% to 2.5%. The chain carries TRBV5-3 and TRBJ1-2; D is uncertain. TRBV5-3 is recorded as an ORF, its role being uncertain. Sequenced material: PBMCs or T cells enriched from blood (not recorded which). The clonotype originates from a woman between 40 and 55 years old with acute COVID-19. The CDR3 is CARSPSGYTF. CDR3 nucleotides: TGTGCCAGAAGCCCCTCGGGCTACACCTTC.